What follows is one T cell receptor (beta chain) and its context. This sample is drawn from a study of CD8 T cells in Susac syndrome. The V gene's germline CDR1 is LGHDT and CDR2 YNNKEL (reference sequence). The V and J ends lost 1 base and 4 bases respectively, with 19 bases between them. The CDR3 runs 17 residues. Sequencing of TCR beta was undertaken in CD8+ and CD4+ T cells derived from blood. With random hexamers, reverse transcription was performed on about 0.5 to 1 ug of RNA. TCRdb processed the immunoSEQ multiplex PCR reads anew with MiXCR; each CDR3 protein has one entry. The sample has 78,000 or so distinct CDR3 sequences; over 85% are singletons.

This chain joins TRBV3-1 and TRBJ1-2; possibly TRBD1 for D (5 bases). Sequenced: CD8+ T cells from PBMCs. The receptor comes from a human donor with multiple sclerosis. In nucleotides, the CDR3 is TGTGCCAGCAGCCAAGGGGAAGTGACAGCAAACCGCTATGGCTACACCTTC. Its translation: CASSQGEVTANRYGYTF.